This record looks at one TCR beta chain sequence and its context. This entry is derived from a study of T cell changes during pregnancy in multiple sclerosis. Sequencing was performed with immunoSEQ multiplex PCR; in TCRdb, only in-frame clones are kept and a portion is missing. The table lists 75,000 to 95,000 clones, roughly 90% of them singletons, with less than 2% in the top ten. The CDR3 is 14 residues long. This sequence was found in a female donor with multiple sclerosis, enrolled in a pregnancy study. Sequenced here: peripheral blood, sampled in the first trimester of pregnancy. This chain connects TRBV21-1 to TRBJ2-5; TRBD2, the table's D call, was not compared with the DNA. TRBV21-1 is a pseudogene segment. CDR3 region: CASSKGLAQETQYF. In DNA form, the CDR3 reads TGTGCCAGCAGCAAGGGACTAGCCCAAGAGACCCAGTACTTC.